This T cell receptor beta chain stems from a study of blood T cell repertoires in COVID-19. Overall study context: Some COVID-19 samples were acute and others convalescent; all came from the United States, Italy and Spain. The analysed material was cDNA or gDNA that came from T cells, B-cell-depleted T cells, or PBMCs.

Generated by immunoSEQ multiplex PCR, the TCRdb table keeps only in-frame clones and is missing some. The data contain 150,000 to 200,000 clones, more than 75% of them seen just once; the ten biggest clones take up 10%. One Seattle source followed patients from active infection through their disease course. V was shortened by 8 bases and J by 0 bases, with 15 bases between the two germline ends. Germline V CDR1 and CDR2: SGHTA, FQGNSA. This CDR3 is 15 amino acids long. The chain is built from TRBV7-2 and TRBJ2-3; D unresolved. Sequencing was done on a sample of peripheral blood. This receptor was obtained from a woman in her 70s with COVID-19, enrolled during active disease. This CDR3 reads CASAPQPTSTDTQYF. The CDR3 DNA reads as TGTGCCAGCGCCCCCCAACCCACTAGCACAGATACGCAGTATTTT.